This T cell receptor (beta chain) was documented in a study of blood T cells in healthy people across ages. Trimming removed 6 bases at V and 4 bases at J, with 12 bases between. The CDR3 runs 13 residues. Then a second PCR, running roughly 7 to 11 cycles, was carried out with a sample-barcoded 5' primer and a J-beta primer mix. In TCRdb, the 5' RACE reads were re-called with MiXCR into one record per CDR3 protein. The repertoire holds about 1.1 million distinct CDR3 sequences, with 35% to 40% as singletons. The sample taken for sequencing was blood. The sequence came from a young man in good health. This chain uses TRBV12-3 or TRBV12-4 with TRBJ2-5; possible D gene TRBD1, 6 bases. The CDR3 coding sequence is TGTGCCAGCAGGCAAACAGGGATAGAGACCCAGTACTTC. Translated, it gives CASRQTGIETQYF.